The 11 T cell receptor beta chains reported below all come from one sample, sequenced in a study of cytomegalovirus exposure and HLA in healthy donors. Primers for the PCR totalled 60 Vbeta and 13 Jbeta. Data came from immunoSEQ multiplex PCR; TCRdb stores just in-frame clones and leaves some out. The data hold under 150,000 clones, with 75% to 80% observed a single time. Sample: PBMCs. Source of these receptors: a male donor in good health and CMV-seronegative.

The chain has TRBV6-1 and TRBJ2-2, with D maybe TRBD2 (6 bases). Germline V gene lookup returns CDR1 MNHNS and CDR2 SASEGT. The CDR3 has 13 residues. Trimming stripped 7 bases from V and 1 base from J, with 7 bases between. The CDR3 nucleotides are TGTGCCAGCAAGGAGGGGAACACCGGGGAGCTGTTTTTT. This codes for CASKEGNTGELFF.

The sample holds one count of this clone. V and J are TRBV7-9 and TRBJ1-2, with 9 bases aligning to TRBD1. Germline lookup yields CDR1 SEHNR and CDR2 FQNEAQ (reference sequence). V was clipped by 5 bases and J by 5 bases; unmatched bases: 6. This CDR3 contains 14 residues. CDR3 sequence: CASSQGQGTYGYTF. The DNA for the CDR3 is TGTGCCAGCAGCCAGGGACAGGGAACATATGGCTACACCTTC.

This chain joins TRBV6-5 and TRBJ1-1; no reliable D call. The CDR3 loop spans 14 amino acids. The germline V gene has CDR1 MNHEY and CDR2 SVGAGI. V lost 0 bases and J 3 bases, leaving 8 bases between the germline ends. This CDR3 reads CASSYSITDTEAFF. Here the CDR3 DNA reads TGTGCCAGCAGTTACTCGATCACAGACACTGAAGCTTTCTTT.

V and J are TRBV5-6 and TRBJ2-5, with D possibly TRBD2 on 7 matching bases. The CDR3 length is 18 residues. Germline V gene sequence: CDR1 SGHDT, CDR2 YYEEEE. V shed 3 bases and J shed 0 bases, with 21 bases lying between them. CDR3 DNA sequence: TGTGCCAGCAGCTCCCTTAAGCTCGGGGGGCCGGACCAAGAGACCCAGTACTTC. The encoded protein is CASSSLKLGGPDQETQYF.

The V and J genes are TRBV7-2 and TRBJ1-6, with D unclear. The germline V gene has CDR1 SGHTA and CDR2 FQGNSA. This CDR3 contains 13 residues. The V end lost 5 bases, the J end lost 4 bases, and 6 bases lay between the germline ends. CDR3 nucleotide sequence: TGTGCCAGCAGCCTGAGTTATAATTCACCCCTCCACTTT. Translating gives CASSLSYNSPLHF.

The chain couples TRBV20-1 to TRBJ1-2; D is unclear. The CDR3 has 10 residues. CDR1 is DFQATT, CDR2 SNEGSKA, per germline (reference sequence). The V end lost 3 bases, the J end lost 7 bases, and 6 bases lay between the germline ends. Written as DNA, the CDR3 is TGCAGTGCTAGCCCGGGTGGCTACACCTTC. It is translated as CSASPGGYTF.

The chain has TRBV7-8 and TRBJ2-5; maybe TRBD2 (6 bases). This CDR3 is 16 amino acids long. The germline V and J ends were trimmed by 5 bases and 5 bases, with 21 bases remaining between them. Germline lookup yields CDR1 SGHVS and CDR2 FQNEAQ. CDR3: CASSASGTSFFETQYF. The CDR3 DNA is TGTGCCAGCAGCGCGTCCGGGACTTCCTTCTTTGAGACCCAGTACTTC.

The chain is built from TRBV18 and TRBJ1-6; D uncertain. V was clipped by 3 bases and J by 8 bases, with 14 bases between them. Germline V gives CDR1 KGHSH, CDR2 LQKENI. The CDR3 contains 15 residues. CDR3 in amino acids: CASSPSVGRDSPLHF. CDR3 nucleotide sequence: TGTGCCAGCTCACCTTCGGTTGGGCGTGATTCACCCCTCCACTTT.

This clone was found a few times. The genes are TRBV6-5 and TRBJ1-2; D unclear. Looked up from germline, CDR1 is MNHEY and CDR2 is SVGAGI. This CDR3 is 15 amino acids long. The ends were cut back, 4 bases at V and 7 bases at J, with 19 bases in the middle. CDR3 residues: CASSSRTGGWGGYTF. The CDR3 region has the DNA TGTGCCAGCAGTTCCCGGACGGGCGGGTGGGGTGGCTACACCTTC.

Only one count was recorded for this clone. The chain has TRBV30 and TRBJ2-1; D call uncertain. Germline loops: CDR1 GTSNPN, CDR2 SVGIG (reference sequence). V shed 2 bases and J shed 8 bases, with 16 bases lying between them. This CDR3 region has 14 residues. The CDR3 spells CAWSLSTSLYEQFF. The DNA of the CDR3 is TGTGCCTGGAGTCTAAGCACTTCACTTTATGAGCAGTTCTTC.

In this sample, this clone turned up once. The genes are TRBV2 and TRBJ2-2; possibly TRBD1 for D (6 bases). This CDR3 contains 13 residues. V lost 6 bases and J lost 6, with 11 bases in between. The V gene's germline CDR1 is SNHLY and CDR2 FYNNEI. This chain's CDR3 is CASRSDSPGELFF. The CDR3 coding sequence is TGTGCCAGCAGATCGGACAGTCCCGGGGAGCTGTTTTTT.